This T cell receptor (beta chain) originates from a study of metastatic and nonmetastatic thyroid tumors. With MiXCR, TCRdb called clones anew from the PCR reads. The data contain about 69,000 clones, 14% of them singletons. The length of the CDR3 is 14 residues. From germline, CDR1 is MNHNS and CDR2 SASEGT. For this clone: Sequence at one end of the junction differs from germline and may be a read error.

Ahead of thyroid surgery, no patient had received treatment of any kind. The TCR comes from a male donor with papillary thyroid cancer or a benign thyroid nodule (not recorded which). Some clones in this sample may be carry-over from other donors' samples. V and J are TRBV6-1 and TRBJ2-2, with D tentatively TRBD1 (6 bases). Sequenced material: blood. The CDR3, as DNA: TGTGCCAGCAGCCGGAAGGGGGTAGCCGGTGAGCTGTTTTTT. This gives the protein CASSRKGVAGELFF.